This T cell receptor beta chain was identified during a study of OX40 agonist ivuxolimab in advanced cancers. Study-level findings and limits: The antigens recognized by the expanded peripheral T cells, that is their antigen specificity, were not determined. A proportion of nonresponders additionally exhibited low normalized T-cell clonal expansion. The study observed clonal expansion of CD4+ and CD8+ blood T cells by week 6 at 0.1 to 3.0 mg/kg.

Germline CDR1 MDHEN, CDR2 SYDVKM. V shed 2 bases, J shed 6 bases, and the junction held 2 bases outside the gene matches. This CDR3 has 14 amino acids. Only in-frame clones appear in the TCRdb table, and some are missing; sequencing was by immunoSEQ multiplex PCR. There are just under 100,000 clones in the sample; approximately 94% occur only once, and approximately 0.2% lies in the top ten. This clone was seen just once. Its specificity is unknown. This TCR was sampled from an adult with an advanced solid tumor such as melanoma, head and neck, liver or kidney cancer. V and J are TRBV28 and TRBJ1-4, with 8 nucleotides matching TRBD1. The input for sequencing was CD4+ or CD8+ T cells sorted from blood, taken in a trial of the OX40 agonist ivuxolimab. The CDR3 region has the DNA TGTGCCAGCAGTTTAGGACAGGGAGATGAAAAACTGTTTTTT. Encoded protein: CASSLGQGDEKLFF.